The source of this T cell receptor beta chain is a study of early T cells in non-severe SARS-CoV-2 infection. The overall study: Sequencing input comprised bulk RNA from unsorted whole blood; chain pairing was not available.

The germline gives CDR1 ENHRY, CDR2 SYGVKD. Trimming removed 8 bases at V and 0 bases at J, with 11 bases between. CDR3 size: 14 residues. Points from the study as a whole: VDJdb-based matching was biased toward anti-spike CD8 responses and missed private and CD4 specificities.

A word on this clonotype: The antigen is undetermined.

In the library, individual cDNA molecules carried attached unique molecular identifiers. One entry per CDR3 protein results from TCRdb running MiXCR on the 5' RACE reads. This repertoire shows around 71,000 distinct CDR3 sequences, less than 12% found once; its top ten account for 15% to 19%. This specimen consisted of whole blood, obtained at baseline. The chain uses TRBV10-3 and TRBJ2-1; D unclear. The clonotype comes from an adult who was a healthcare worker with PCR-confirmed SARS-CoV-2 infection or an uninfected control (not recorded which). In DNA form, the CDR3 reads TGTGCCATCCAGGACGAAAGCTCCTACAATGAGCAGTTCTTC. Protein product: CAIQDESSYNEQFF.